The rows below give T cell receptor beta chains drawn from one sample of a study of blood T cells in healthy people across ages. TCRdb called the 5' RACE reads again in MiXCR, with one record for every CDR3 protein. This sample has 1.5 million to 2 million distinct CDR3 sequences, with about two fifths found just once. The sequencing sample was made of blood. Receptors originate from a human donor in good health. Each CDR3 is given with its conserved first and last residue. A D gene is named only where the DNA matches it firmly.

V,D,J,CDR3
TRBV7-9,-,TRBJ2-7,CASSPGDRLYYEQYF
TRBV6-5,-,TRBJ2-7,CASSYSRGTTSEQYF
TRBV6-5,-,TRBJ2-1,CASSRTPYNEQFF
TRBV20-1,-,TRBJ1-2,CSGGRDGYTF
TRBV5-1,TRBD2,TRBJ2-1,CASSTSGGTYNEQFF
TRBV12-3/TRBV12-4,TRBD1,TRBJ2-2,CASSTGETTGELFF
TRBV7-9,TRBD2,TRBJ2-1,CASSFPGGPDNEQFF
TRBV7-9,TRBD2,TRBJ2-3,CASSLSSGREGNTQYF
TRBV29-1,TRBD1,TRBJ2-4,CSVDLTGGEKNIQYF
TRBV9,-,TRBJ2-7,CASSVVALASSYNEQYF
TRBV28,-,TRBJ2-7,CASSGAGVGEQYF
TRBV5-1,TRBD1,TRBJ1-6,CASSPDGTGDSPLHF
TRBV19,TRBD2,TRBJ2-3,CASGETSGGYDTQYF
TRBV6-1,TRBD2,TRBJ2-7,CATGTSGGASEQYF
TRBV10-3,-,TRBJ2-7,CAISDRVIFYEQYF
TRBV6-2/TRBV6-3,-,TRBJ2-5,CASSLDYQEAQYF
TRBV7-2,TRBD1,TRBJ2-5,CASSLESTGTGWFRETQYF
TRBV12-3/TRBV12-4,-,TRBJ2-1,CASSSWTENNEQFF
TRBV5-1,-,TRBJ2-4,CASSLGTKNEQYF
TRBV24-1,-,TRBJ2-5,CATSRSGGLRLNEQYF
TRBV24-1,-,TRBJ1-2,CATSDSRGRYGYTF
TRBV20-1,TRBD1,TRBJ2-7,CSAQTGERAYEQYF